A selection of T cell receptor beta chains follows, all from one sample in a study of T cells in Graves' hyperthyroidism and ophthalmopathy. Via MiXCR, TCRdb re-called the multiplex PCR reads, giving one row per CDR3 protein. The sample has roughly 700,000 distinct CDR3 sequences; around 40% are singletons. The specimen was blood. These receptors came from a middle-aged woman with Graves' hyperthyroidism. Each CDR3 is given with its conserved first and last residue. The D gene is left open where the match is weak. Rows may omit the clone size; those that give it use once, few, many or a size class.

v_gene,d_gene,j_gene,abundance,CDR3nt,CDR3aa
TRBV12-3/TRBV12-4,-,TRBJ1-3,-,TGTGCCGGCAGGCCAGGGCACTCTGGAAACACCATATATTTT,CAGRPGHSGNTIYF
TRBV7-9,-,TRBJ2-7,few,TGTGCCAGCAGCTTAAGGCAGACCTACGAGCAGTACTTC,CASSLRQTYEQYF
TRBV20-1,-,TRBJ1-1,-,TGCAGTGCTAGAGATAAGTTTACAGTCGTCACTGAAGCTTTCTTT,CSARDKFTVVTEAFF
TRBV10-2,TRBD2,TRBJ2-5,-,TGCGCCAGCAGTGCGACGGGGGGGCTGGCGGAGACCCAGTACTTC,CASSATGGLAETQYF
TRBV7-2,-,TRBJ2-2,-,TGCGCCAGCAACCCAGGGCCCAGTGACACCGGGGAGCTGTTTTTT,CASNPGPSDTGELFF
TRBV7-2,TRBD2,TRBJ2-5,-,TGTGCCAGCAGCCCACCCCCGGGACTAGCGGTTCAAGAGACCCAGTACTTC,CASSPPPGLAVQETQYF
TRBV19,-,TRBJ2-2,many,TGTGCCAGTAGTGACAGCAGGAACACCGGGGAGCTGTTTTTT,CASSDSRNTGELFF
TRBV20-1,TRBD2,TRBJ2-7,many,TGCAGTGCTAACGTCCGCTCTAGCGGCAGGTCCTACGAGCAGTACTTC,CSANVRSSGRSYEQYF
TRBV29-1,TRBD1,TRBJ1-5,few,TGCAGCGTTGAGGCAGGGGGCACGGATCAGCCCCAGCATTTT,CSVEAGGTDQPQHF
TRBV6-4,TRBD1,TRBJ1-1,-,TGTGCCAGCAGTGTGGGACAGGGGTCTGAAGCTTTCTTT,CASSVGQGSEAFF
TRBV13,TRBD1,TRBJ1-1,-,TGTGCCAGCAGCTACCGGGACAGCCCATCGAGTGAAGCTTTCTTT,CASSYRDSPSSEAFF
TRBV20-1,-,TRBJ2-5,many,TGCAGTGTGTTCTCCGGGGCCGGGGAGACCCAGTACTTC,CSVFSGAGETQYF
TRBV7-9,-,TRBJ1-4,-,TGTGCCAGCAGCCCGCCCCGGTCCGGGGGGGAAAAACTGTTTTTT,CASSPPRSGGEKLFF
TRBV29-1,-,TRBJ2-3,-,TGCAGCGTTGGCCCCCTTGGTTTAAGCACAGATACGCAGTATTTT,CSVGPLGLSTDTQYF
TRBV19,-,TRBJ2-7,-,TGTGCCAGTAGTGAATGGTCTAGCAAATCCTACGAGCAGTACTTC,CASSEWSSKSYEQYF
TRBV7-9,-,TRBJ1-4,many,TGTGCCAGCAGCTTCATGCAGGCACGAAAACTGTTTTTT,CASSFMQARKLFF
TRBV7-9,-,TRBJ1-2,-,TGTGCCAGCAGCTTGGTGAGACTCTTCTCATCTGGGGGATACTATGGCTACACCTTC,CASSLVRLFSSGGYYGYTF
TRBV6-5,TRBD1,TRBJ1-5,few,TGTGCCAGCCGGGACAGGGGCGGGATCGGCAATCAGCCCCAGCATTTT,CASRDRGGIGNQPQHF
TRBV5-1,-,TRBJ1-1,-,TGCGCCAGCAGCGCCGACAGCCCCTCTTCGGGCACTGAAGCTTTCTTT,CASSADSPSSGTEAFF
TRBV5-4,TRBD1,TRBJ1-2,few,TGTGCCAGCACCCATGACAGGGCCGCCTTTAGGGGCTACACCTTC,CASTHDRAAFRGYTF
TRBV9,-,TRBJ2-2,-,TGTGCCAGCAGCGTAGGTGGCAGACAGTTTAAGAACACCGGGGAGCTGTTTTTT,CASSVGGRQFKNTGELFF
TRBV10-2,-,TRBJ2-7,-,TGCGCCAGCAGTGACAGGAACTACGAGCAGTACTTC,CASSDRNYEQYF
TRBV7-8,TRBD1,TRBJ2-7,few,TGTGCCAGCAAGGGGGCAGAAGAGCAGTACTTC,CASKGAEEQYF
TRBV6-2/TRBV6-3,-,TRBJ2-7,few,TGTGCCAGCTTTCGCCCGGGGGCCTACGAGCAGTACTTC,CASFRPGAYEQYF
TRBV24-1,-,TRBJ2-5,-,TGTGCCACCAGTGTACCGGGCGCAGAGACCCAGTACTTC,CATSVPGAETQYF
TRBV19,-,TRBJ1-1,few,TGTGCCAGTAGTCCAAACAGAGGAACTGAAGCTTTCTTT,CASSPNRGTEAFF
TRBV29-1,-,TRBJ1-5,-,TGCAGCGTACGTCTTGGGGGGACGGGGAATCAGCCCCAGCATTTT,CSVRLGGTGNQPQHF
TRBV6-1,-,TRBJ1-1,-,TGTGCCAGCAGCATGGGGGGCAGGAACACTGAAGCTTTCTTT,CASSMGGRNTEAFF
TRBV24-1,TRBD2,TRBJ2-7,many,TGTGCCACCAGTGCGGGAGGTCTCCGGGCCTACGAGCAGTACTTC,CATSAGGLRAYEQYF
TRBV20-1,TRBD2,TRBJ2-5,-,TGCAGTGCTAGGGCTAGGCTAGCGGGGAAAGAGACCCAGTACTTC,CSARARLAGKETQYF
TRBV20-1,-,TRBJ2-1,once,TGCAGTGCTAGAGTGGACTCCTGGGGCTCCTACAATGAGCAGTTCTTC,CSARVDSWGSYNEQFF
TRBV5-1,-,TRBJ1-1,many,TGCGCCAGCAGCTTGGAGACAAGTCAGATCACTGAAGCTTTCTTT,CASSLETSQITEAFF
TRBV14,-,TRBJ1-4,few,TGTGCCAGCAGCGCCCGCATGGGGGCCGAGAAACTGTTTTTT,CASSARMGAEKLFF
TRBV10-3,-,TRBJ2-6,-,TGTGCCATCCTGGGCGCCCAGGGATCAGGGGCCAACGTCCTGACTTTC,CAILGAQGSGANVLTF
TRBV19,-,TRBJ1-2,many,TGTGCCAGTTGGATGTTTGGCTACACCTTC,CASWMFGYTF
TRBV2,-,TRBJ1-3,many,TGTGCCAGCAGTGATTTAACAGGGACTGGAAACACCATATATTTT,CASSDLTGTGNTIYF
TRBV5-4,-,TRBJ1-1,many,TGTGCCAGCAGCCGGGACATGAACACTGAAGCTTTCTTT,CASSRDMNTEAFF
TRBV10-3,-,TRBJ2-7,many,TGTGCCATCAGTGCGGGCGGAGGGGGCGAAAACGAGCAGTACTTC,CAISAGGGGENEQYF
TRBV6-6,TRBD1,TRBJ1-5,-,TGTGCCAGCAAAGGGACAGGGTCGAATCAGCCCCAGCATTTT,CASKGTGSNQPQHF
TRBV4-1,TRBD2,TRBJ2-7,few,TGCGCCAGCAGTCCCGAAGGCCGGGGGGAAGCCTACGAGCAGTACTTC,CASSPEGRGEAYEQYF
TRBV27,TRBD1,TRBJ1-2,once,TGTGCCAGCAGTCCGGGGACAGGTTGGTTCCCCCTATATGGCTACACCTTC,CASSPGTGWFPLYGYTF
TRBV18,-,TRBJ1-1,few,TGTGCCAGCTCATCCGACACCCAGGGGACTGAAGCTTTCTTT,CASSSDTQGTEAFF
TRBV6-5,TRBD1,TRBJ1-6,few,TGTGCCAGCAGTTACTCGAGCAGGGGGTTTAATTCACCCCTCCACTTT,CASSYSSRGFNSPLHF
TRBV20-1,TRBD1,TRBJ1-5,-,TGCAGTGCTAGCGGACAGGCCCAGCATTTT,CSASGQAQHF
TRBV7-2,TRBD1,TRBJ1-3,few,TGTGCCAGCAGCTCGACGGACAGGGCTGGAAACACCATATATTTT,CASSSTDRAGNTIYF
TRBV2,-,TRBJ1-1,many,TGTGCCAGCAGTGAACTCGGTCACACTGAAGCTTTCTTT,CASSELGHTEAFF
TRBV5-1,-,TRBJ1-2,few,TGCGCCAGCAGCTTGGTTGCAGCCTATGGCTACACCTTC,CASSLVAAYGYTF
TRBV7-2,-,TRBJ1-2,many,TGTGCCAGCAAGATTGACACGGGTTCAGTTTCTGGGGGCTACACCTTC,CASKIDTGSVSGGYTF
TRBV4-3,-,TRBJ2-5,few,TGCGCCAGCAGCCATACCCATTCGGAGACCCAGTACTTC,CASSHTHSETQYF
TRBV25-1,-,TRBJ1-4,many,TGTGCCAGCAGTGAATATCAGGGTGAAAAACTGTTTTTT,CASSEYQGEKLFF
TRBV29-1,-,TRBJ2-6,many,TGCAGCGTCCCGGCGGAACTTGGGGCCAACGTCCTGACTTTC,CSVPAELGANVLTF
TRBV5-1,-,TRBJ1-4,many,TGCGCCAGCAGCTTCGGGCAGGGTGACGAAAAACTGTTTTTT,CASSFGQGDEKLFF
TRBV4-1,TRBD2,TRBJ2-7,many,TGCGCCAGCAGCCAAGAGCGGGAGGGCTCCTACGAGCAGTACTTC,CASSQEREGSYEQYF
TRBV7-9,-,TRBJ1-4,many,TGTGCCAGTGTCGGGGGTAAAGAAAAACTGTTTTTT,CASVGGKEKLFF
TRBV27,-,TRBJ1-1,few,TGTGCCAGCAGTCCCCTGGGACGGGTGAACACTGAAGCTTTCTTT,CASSPLGRVNTEAFF
TRBV20-1,-,TRBJ2-3,-,TGCAGTGCTACACTTAGCACAGATACGCAGTATTTT,CSATLSTDTQYF
TRBV4-2,-,TRBJ1-1,-,TGTGCCAGCAGCCAAGATGCGGGGCCCACTGAAGCTATCTTT,CASSQDAGPTEAIF